This T cell receptor (beta chain) originates from a study of CD8+CD57+ T cells in acquired aplastic anemia. Study as a whole: Quantities of DNA derived from sorted CD4+ and CD8+ cells averaged approximately 3 ug.

All patients picked for sequencing had shown, by flow cytometry, an expansion of CD8+CD57+ cells. Everyone among the patients had severe acquired aplastic anemia. Untreated patients provided the blood samples, with no therapy given before sampling. Study-level results: Found in both controls and patients were fewer than 35 CD8+ CDR3 sequences.

TCR beta VDJ and CDR3 were profiled, and genomic DNA was the template. TCRdb re-called the reads with MiXCR, one entry per CDR3 protein. Here the sample spans some 120,000 distinct CDR3 sequences, about 43% being singletons. In regard to this clonotype: The antigen is undetermined.

This receptor was taken from a human donor with aplastic anemia. Specimen: sorted CD4+, CD8+, or CD8+CD57+ T cells (not recorded which) from PBMCs.

CDR3 amino acids: CASSPRRDRGQQTQYF. The CDR3 bases are TGTGCCAGCAGCCCCCGCCGGGACAGGGGGCAGCAGACCCAGTACTTC. This chain uses TRBV7-8 with TRBJ2-5, with 12 positions matching TRBD1. This CDR3 is 16 amino acids long. V lost 5 bases, J lost 6 bases, and 10 bases stayed unmatched. The germline CDR1 and CDR2 sequences are SGHVS and FQNEAQ.